Below are 21 T cell receptor beta chains sequenced from a single sample in a study of cytomegalovirus exposure and HLA in healthy donors. In the PCR, 60 Vbeta and 13 Jbeta primers were used. The protocol was immunoSEQ multiplex PCR, while the TCRdb copy is restricted to in-frame clones and leaves out a portion. Among under 300,000 clones listed, around 81% were seen once. The sample consisted of PBMCs. Source of these receptors: a woman in her fifties or sixties in good health and CMV-seropositive.

This sequence joins TRBV2 and TRBJ1-5, with TRBD1 as a possible D gene (5 bases). V was clipped by 7 bases and J by 2 bases, with 15 bases between them. Germline CDR1 reads SNHLY; CDR2 reads FYNNEI. This CDR3 is built from 15 residues. The DNA of the CDR3 is TGTGCCAGCAAGGATGGGGGAGGCGGCAATCAGCCCCAGCATTTT. Encoded protein: CASKDGGGGNQPQHF.

This clone has just one count. The chain recombines TRBV5-1 with TRBJ2-1, with D possibly matching TRBD2 (6 bases). Trimming left V 5 bases short and J 6 bases short, with 18 bases between. The germline CDR1 and CDR2 sequences are SGHRS and YFSETQ. The CDR3 runs 15 residues. Here the CDR3 reads CASRRRDSAGNEQFF. The CDR3 DNA sequence: TGCGCCAGCAGGCGGCGGGACTCCGCGGGCAATGAGCAGTTCTTC.

V is TRBV10-3 and J is TRBJ2-5; 9 bases are shared with TRBD1. This CDR3 region has 16 residues. V dropped 0 bases and J dropped 5; count of bases not matched to a gene: 7. CDR1 is ENHRY, CDR2 SYGVKD, per germline. The CDR3 loop is CAISESVTGGTETQYF. The CDR3 nucleotides are TGTGCCATCAGTGAGTCAGTTACAGGGGGCACGGAGACCCAGTACTTC.

This sequence joins TRBV5-1 and TRBJ2-5; perhaps TRBD2 as D (6 bases). From germline, CDR1 is SGHRS and CDR2 YFSETQ. Trimming took 2 bases from V and 4 from J, leaving 12 bases between them. CDR3 length equals 14 residues. CDR3 loop: CASSFEGGRETQYF. The CDR3 DNA is TGCGCCAGCAGCTTTGAGGGAGGTCGAGAGACCCAGTACTTC.

The CDR3 sequence: CATQAGGTSRGSGELFF. Here the CDR3 DNA reads TGCGCCACCCAGGCGGGTGGGACATCGAGGGGAAGCGGGGAGCTGTTTTTT. This chain joins TRBV5-1 and TRBJ2-2; possibly TRBD1 for D (6 bases). Germline CDR1 and CDR2: SGHRS and YFSETQ. This CDR3 comprises 17 residues. V was pared by 9 bases and J by 7 bases, with 28 bases between.

V and J are TRBV10-3 and TRBJ2-3; a possible D gene is TRBD1 (6 bases). This CDR3 has 12 amino acids. CDR1 is ENHRY, CDR2 SYGVKD, per germline. Trimming took off 5 bases at V and 4 bases at J, with 7 bases between the two ends. The chain's CDR3 is CAISRGSDTQYF. CDR3 DNA: TGTGCCATCAGTAGGGGGTCAGATACGCAGTATTTT.

The rearrangement joins TRBV7-8 to TRBJ2-5, with 11 bases that match TRBD1. Germline lookup yields CDR1 SGHVS and CDR2 FQNEAQ. This CDR3 contains 15 residues. The trim removed 5 bases at V and 4 bases at J, leaving 6 bases unmatched. CDR3 protein: CASSLGTGGRETQYF. As DNA, the CDR3 is TGTGCCAGCAGCCTCGGGACAGGGGGGAGAGAGACCCAGTACTTC.

V usage is TRBV19 and J usage is TRBJ2-1; no reliable D call. V shed 5 bases and J shed 2 bases, with 10 bases lying between them. This CDR3 region has 14 residues. Germline V gene lookup returns CDR1 LNHDA and CDR2 SQIVND (reference sequence). The CDR3 sequence is CASSQVPTYNEQFF. CDR3 nucleotide sequence: TGTGCCAGTAGTCAGGTTCCAACCTACAATGAGCAGTTCTTC.

The chain joins TRBV5-1 to TRBJ2-6; possibly TRBD1 for D (7 bases). Trimming cost V 4 bases and J 4 bases, with 24 bases left between them. CDR1 is SGHRS and CDR2 is YFSETQ in the germline V gene. The CDR3 covers 19 residues. CDR3: CASSGGGAGGSTGANVLTF. In nucleotides, the CDR3 is TGCGCCAGCAGCGGCGGCGGGGCAGGGGGATCAACAGGGGCCAACGTCCTGACTTTC.

The chain combines TRBV10-3 with TRBJ2-2; D gene ambiguous. With 4 bases removed from V and 4 bases from J, the gap between germline ends came to 7 bases. The V gene's germline CDR1 is ENHRY and CDR2 SYGVKD. CDR3 length equals 13 residues. The CDR3 DNA reads TGTGCCATCAGTGTAGTAAGCACCGGGGAGCTGTTTTTT. The encoded protein is CAISVVSTGELFF.

This sequence joins TRBV5-6 and TRBJ2-1; TRBD1 matches at 8 bases. The germline V gene has CDR1 SGHDT and CDR2 YYEEEE. CDR3 length: 16 amino acids. Trimming cost V 4 bases and J 4 bases; bases outside gene matches: 10. The CDR3 loop reads CASSKGQGGWYNEQFF. The CDR3 bases are TGTGCCAGCAGCAAAGGACAGGGTGGATGGTACAATGAGCAGTTCTTC.

The chain uses TRBV5-1 and TRBJ2-2; tentatively, D is TRBD1 (6 bases). From germline, CDR1 is SGHRS and CDR2 YFSETQ. Trimming took off 5 bases at V and 1 base at J, with 9 bases between the two ends. The CDR3 has 14 amino acids. The CDR3 reads CASSEGVNTGELFF. The CDR3 nucleotides read TGCGCCAGCAGTGAGGGGGTGAACACCGGGGAGCTGTTTTTT.

This clone was picked up one time. This chain joins TRBV5-1 and TRBJ2-2; 13 bases are a match to TRBD2. With V trimmed by 2 bases and J by 9 bases, 4 bases remained unmatched. The CDR3 extends over 15 amino acids. Germline-derived CDR1 and CDR2 are SGHRS and YFSETQ. The CDR3, as DNA: TGCGCCAGCAGCTTAGGGACTAGCGGGAACCGGGAGCTGTTTTTT. It yields the protein CASSLGTSGNRELFF.

The CDR3 DNA is TGTGCCAGCAGCGGGGCAGTAACCTACGAGCAGTACTTC. Residues: CASSGAVTYEQYF. The J gene is TRBJ2-7, the V gene TRBV13; a possible D gene is TRBD1 (5 bases). CDR1 PRHDT and CDR2 FYEKMQ come from the germline V gene (reference sequence). V was pared by 5 bases and J by 2 bases, with 10 bases between. The CDR3 length is 13 residues.

The J gene is TRBJ1-2, the V gene TRBV5-6; a weak D match, TRBD1 (5 bases). This CDR3 spans 12 amino acids. CDR1 is SGHDT, CDR2 YYEEEE, per germline. Trimming removed 4 bases from V and 4 bases from J, with 8 bases in between. Written as DNA, the CDR3 is TGTGCCAGCAGCGTAGACAGCTATGGCTACACCTTC. It codes for CASSVDSYGYTF.

This clone was detected a few times. The V and J genes are TRBV5-1 and TRBJ2-7, with 13 bases fitting TRBD2. The CDR3 covers 17 residues. Trimming removed 3 bases from V and 0 bases from J; junction bases left unmatched: 6. Germline V gives CDR1 SGHRS, CDR2 YFSETQ. CDR3 residues: CASSSLAGGPYSYEQYF. CDR3 sequence (DNA): TGCGCCAGCAGCTCACTAGCGGGAGGGCCCTACTCCTACGAGCAGTACTTC. The variable domain in full, completed from reference TRBV5-1 and TRBJ2-7, reads KAGVTQTPRYLIKTRGQQVTLSCSPISGHRSVSWYQQTPGQGLQFLFEYFSETQRNKGNFPGRFSGRQFSNSRSEMNVSTLELGDSALYLCASSSLAGGPYSYEQYFGPGTRLTVT.

V and J are TRBV27 and TRBJ2-7; TRBD1 matches 9 bases. Germline CDR1 reads MNHEY; CDR2 reads SMNVEV (reference sequence). Trimming removed 1 base from V and 2 bases from J; junction bases left unmatched: 6. The CDR3 loop spans 16 amino acids. The CDR3 loop is CASSLWPGQGTYEQYF. In nucleotides, the CDR3 is TGTGCCAGCAGTTTATGGCCCGGACAGGGGACCTACGAGCAGTACTTC.

The chain employs TRBV10-1 and TRBJ2-1; TRBD2 matches 8 bases. V dropped 3 bases and J dropped 0; count of bases not matched to a gene: 10. This CDR3 comprises 18 residues. Per the germline V gene, CDR1 is WNHNN and CDR2 is SYGVQD (reference sequence). CDR3 protein: CASSDGTRDRFSYNEQFF. CDR3 nucleotides: TGCGCCAGCAGTGACGGGACTAGGGATAGGTTCTCCTACAATGAGCAGTTCTTC.

A few counts support this clone. The sample holds other DNA sequences that translate to the same CDR3. CDR3 amino acids: CASSLQGSGANVLTF. DNA of the CDR3: TGTGCCAGTAGTCTCCAGGGCTCTGGGGCCAACGTCCTGACTTTC. The J gene is TRBJ2-6, the V gene TRBV19; perhaps TRBD1 as D (5 bases). The CDR3 extends over 15 amino acids. The V gene lost 5 bases and the J gene lost 0 bases, with 8 bases spanning the gap. The V gene's germline CDR1 is LNHDA and CDR2 SQIVND (reference sequence). Based on the CDR3 plus reference TRBV19 and TRBJ2-6, the full variable domain is DGGITQSPKYLFRKEGQNVTLSCEQNLNHDAMYWYRQDPGQGLRLIYYSQIVNDFQKGDIAEGYSVSREKKESFPLTVTSAQKNPTAFYLCASSLQGSGANVLTFGAGSRLTVL.

The chain recombines TRBV15 with TRBJ1-1, with D tentatively TRBD1 (5 bases). This CDR3 region has 15 residues. Per germline, CDR1 LNHNV and CDR2 YYDKDF (reference sequence). Trimming pared 1 base from V and 7 bases from J, leaving 16 bases between. CDR3 amino acids: CATSRGRALLDEAFF. The CDR3 DNA reads as TGTGCCACCAGCAGAGGCAGGGCGTTACTGGATGAAGCTTTCTTT. Full variable domain (missing parts from reference TRBV15 and TRBJ1-1): DAMVIQNPRYQVTQFGKPVTLSCSQTLNHNVMYWYQQKSSQAPKLLFHYYDKDFNNEADTPDNFQSRRPNTSFCFLDIRSPGLGDTAMYLCATSRGRALLDEAFFGQGTRLTVV.

The chain combines TRBV7-3 with TRBJ1-1, with 9 positions matching TRBD1. With V trimmed by 5 bases and J by 3 bases, 4 bases remained unmatched. The germline gives CDR1 SGHTA, CDR2 FQGTGA. This CDR3 has 14 amino acids. In nucleotides, the CDR3 is TGTGCCAGCAGCCCGGACAGGGGTTACACTGAAGCTTTCTTT. Encoded protein: CASSPDRGYTEAFF. Based on the CDR3 plus reference TRBV7-3 and TRBJ1-1, the full variable domain is GAGVSQTPSNKVTEKGKYVELRCDPISGHTALYWYRQSLGQGPEFLIYFQGTGAADDSGLPNDRFFAVRPEGSVSTLKIQRTERGDSAVYLCASSPDRGYTEAFFGQGTRLTVV.